This TCR beta chain was captured by sequencing in a study of OX40 agonist ivuxolimab in advanced cancers. The CDR3 is 15 amino acids. Germline V gives CDR1 LGHNA, CDR2 YSLEER. With V trimmed by 0 bases and J by 8 bases, 5 bases remained unmatched. This clone is judged medium-sized. Measured with immunoSEQ multiplex PCR; TCRdb has only the in-frame clones, and not every one. Among 40,000 to 45,000 clones listed, around 84% were seen once. Sequenced here: CD4+ or CD8+ T cells sorted from blood, sampled in a trial of the OX40 agonist ivuxolimab. This receptor was identified in an adult with an advanced solid tumor such as melanoma, head and neck, liver or kidney cancer. J is TRBJ1-4 and V is TRBV4-3; TRBD1 agrees at 8 bases. The CDR3 sequence is CASSQDTGGWEKLFF. CDR3 DNA sequence: TGCGCCAGCAGCCAAGATACAGGGGGTTGGGAAAAACTGTTTTTT.